This TCR beta chain was identified during a study of chemoradiotherapy in HPV16-positive cancers. From germline, CDR1 is SGHVS and CDR2 FQNEAQ. The CDR3 extends over 14 amino acids. J lost 5 bases, V lost 5 bases, and 5 bases had no gene match. Sequencing was performed with immunoSEQ multiplex PCR; in TCRdb, only in-frame clones are kept and a portion is missing. The repertoire holds about 12,000 clones, with more than 50% as singletons. The sample was gathered from a patient who underwent chemoradiotherapy. The genes are TRBV7-8 and TRBJ2-7, with 11 bases lining up with TRBD1. The sequence derives from a human donor with HPV-associated anogenital cancer. Here the CDR3 reads CASSPDRGQNEQYF. CDR3 coding DNA: TGTGCCAGCAGCCCGGACAGGGGGCAAAACGAGCAGTACTTC.